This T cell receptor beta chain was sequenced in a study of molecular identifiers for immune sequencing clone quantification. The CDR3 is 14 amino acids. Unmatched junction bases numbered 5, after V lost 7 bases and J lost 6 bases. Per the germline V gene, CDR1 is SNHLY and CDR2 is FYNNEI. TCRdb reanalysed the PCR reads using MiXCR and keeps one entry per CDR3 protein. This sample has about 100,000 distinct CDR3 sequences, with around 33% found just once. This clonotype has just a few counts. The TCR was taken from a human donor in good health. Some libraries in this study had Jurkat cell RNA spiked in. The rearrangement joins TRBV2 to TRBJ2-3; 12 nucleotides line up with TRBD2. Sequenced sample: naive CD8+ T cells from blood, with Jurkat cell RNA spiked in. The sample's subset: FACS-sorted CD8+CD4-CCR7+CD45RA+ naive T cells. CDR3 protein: CASMRLAGVDTQYF. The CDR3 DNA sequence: TGTGCCAGCATGCGACTAGCGGGAGTGGATACGCAGTATTTT. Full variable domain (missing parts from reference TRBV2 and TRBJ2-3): EPEVTQTPSHQVTQMGQEVILRCVPISNHLYFYWYRQILGQKVEFLVSFYNNEISEKSEIFDDQFSVERPDGSNFTLKIRSTKLEDSAMYFCASMRLAGVDTQYFGPGTRLTVL.